This TCR beta chain derives from a study of cytomegalovirus exposure and HLA in healthy donors. The CDR3 covers 13 residues. With 4 bases removed from V and 2 bases from J, the gap between germline ends came to 8 bases. Germline CDR1 SEHNR, CDR2 FQNEAQ (reference sequence). The data were produced by immunoSEQ multiplex PCR, yet TCRdb's version contains in-frame clones alone and is incomplete. The table shows 120,000 or so clones, with around 86% occurring only once. The donors belonged to the approximately 120-subject validation cohort, separate from the 666-subject first cohort. Study findings and constraints: Subsequent analysis revealed that first-cohort TCR clusters tended to co-occur in the 120 or so validation repertoires. The study found most TCR sequences rare, yet found some public TCRs in many donors.

This clone was detected only once. Its cognate antigen is unknown. What was sequenced was PBMCs. This TCR derives from a woman between 18 and 29 years old in good health and CMV-seronegative. J is TRBJ2-5 and V is TRBV7-9; perhaps TRBD1 as D (6 bases). CDR3 nucleotides: TGTGCCAGCAGCTCCAGGGGACAAGAGACCCAGTACTTC. This encodes CASSSRGQETQYF.